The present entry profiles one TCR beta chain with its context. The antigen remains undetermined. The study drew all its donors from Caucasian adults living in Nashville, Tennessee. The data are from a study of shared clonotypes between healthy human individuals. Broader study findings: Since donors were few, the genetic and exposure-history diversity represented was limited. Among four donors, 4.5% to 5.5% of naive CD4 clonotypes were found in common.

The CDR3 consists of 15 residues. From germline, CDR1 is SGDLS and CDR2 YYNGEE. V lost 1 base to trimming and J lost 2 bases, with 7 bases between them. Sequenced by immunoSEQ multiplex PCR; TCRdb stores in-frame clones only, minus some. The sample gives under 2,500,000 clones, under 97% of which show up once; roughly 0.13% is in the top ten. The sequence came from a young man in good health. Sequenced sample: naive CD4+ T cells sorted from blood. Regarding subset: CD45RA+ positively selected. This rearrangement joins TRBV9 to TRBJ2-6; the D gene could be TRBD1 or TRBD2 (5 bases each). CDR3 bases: TGTGCCAGCAGCGTAATGGGGGCTGGGGCCAACGTCCTGACTTTC. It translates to CASSVMGAGANVLTF.